This is a list of T cell receptor beta chains from one sample in a study of CD8 T cells in Susac syndrome. TCRdb called the immunoSEQ multiplex PCR reads again in MiXCR, with one record for every CDR3 protein. The sample shows more than 120,000 distinct CDR3 sequences, approximately 94% of them seen only once. The material sequenced was CD4+ T cells from PBMCs. The receptors come from a human donor in good health. Both conserved end residues are part of each CDR3. Fields, in order: V gene, J gene, CDR3 protein.

V: TRBV29-1
J: TRBJ1-2
CDR3: CSVVKLTYGYTF

V: TRBV30
J: TRBJ2-3
CDR3: CAWSVSPLRDRWVVTQYF

V: TRBV28
J: TRBJ2-7
CDR3: CASSQGSVYEQYF

V: TRBV3-1
J: TRBJ1-2
CDR3: CASSAGTGVSSYTF

V: TRBV23-1
J: TRBJ2-2
CDR3: CASILRGSGELFF

V: TRBV10-3
J: TRBJ1-2
CDR3: CAISDPGQENYGYTF

V: TRBV7-2
J: TRBJ2-3
CDR3: CASSLAPRGGTDTQYF

V: TRBV3-1
J: TRBJ2-2
CDR3: CASSLGLGGELFF

V: TRBV6-5
J: TRBJ2-5
CDR3: CASSYSRDPVLRPYF

V: TRBV5-1
J: TRBJ2-7
CDR3: CASRSSTSGSYEQYF

V: TRBV6-5
J: TRBJ1-2
CDR3: CASSPELGDYGYTF

V: TRBV28
J: TRBJ2-2
CDR3: CASSLFGGTGELFF

V: TRBV18
J: TRBJ1-2
CDR3: CASKGQENGYTF

V: TRBV12-3/TRBV12-4
J: TRBJ1-5
CDR3: CASSAGHPSNQPQHF

V: TRBV2
J: TRBJ1-2
CDR3: CASSELRAEGYTF

V: TRBV12-3/TRBV12-4
J: TRBJ2-7
CDR3: CASRLAGAYEQYF

V: TRBV6-5
J: TRBJ2-7
CDR3: CASRETYLDEQYF

V: TRBV7-9
J: TRBJ2-5
CDR3: CASSFRRGQETQYF

V: TRBV2
J: TRBJ1-1
CDR3: CASRDPGPRAEAFF

V: TRBV20-1
J: TRBJ2-7
CDR3: CSAPDTTRSEQYF

V: TRBV2
J: TRBJ1-4
CDR3: CASSLAGTGLRKLFF

V: TRBV7-9
J: TRBJ2-1
CDR3: CASSATVAYNEQFF

V: TRBV24-1
J: TRBJ1-2
CDR3: CATSDFVGNGYTF

V: TRBV5-4
J: TRBJ2-7
CDR3: CASSLGGSIYEQYF

V: TRBV10-3
J: TRBJ2-5
CDR3: CAISPGTSQETQYF

V: TRBV18
J: TRBJ2-7
CDR3: CASSPRDGSYEQYF

V: TRBV6-1
J: TRBJ2-2
CDR3: CASSLGREVGELFF

V: TRBV11-3
J: TRBJ2-1
CDR3: CASSLDPVYNEQFF

V: TRBV6-1
J: TRBJ1-1
CDR3: CASSDSDWGNTEAFF

V: TRBV5-4
J: TRBJ2-5
CDR3: CASSLIGGPQETQYF

V: TRBV9
J: TRBJ2-1
CDR3: CASSVVSGRMNEQFF

V: TRBV30
J: TRBJ2-1
CDR3: CAWKGGPRAHEQFF

V: TRBV3-1
J: TRBJ2-7
CDR3: CASRGPAGEQYF